One sample yielded the 20 T cell receptor beta chains listed below, sequenced in a study of monozygotic twins with inflammatory bowel disease. TCRdb reanalyzed the 5' RACE reads, giving one entry per CDR3 protein sequence and no DNA. In all, the sample yields approximately 150,000 distinct CDR3 sequences. Input material: blood. The receptors were sampled from a human donor with ulcerative colitis or Crohn's disease, or a healthy co-twin of an affected twin (not recorded which).

The chain has TRBV7-2 and TRBJ2-3; TCRdb's D call of TRBD2 is untestable without DNA. The CDR3 contains 16 residues. Germline V gives CDR1 SGHTA, CDR2 FQGNSA. This chain's CDR3 is CASSLSLAGVPDTQYF.

This chain links TRBV20-1 with TRBJ1-5; TCRdb designates TRBD1, a call that cannot be tested without DNA. Per germline, CDR1 DFQATT and CDR2 SNEGSKA (reference sequence). This CDR3 region has 14 residues. CDR3 sequence reads: CSALNRDTNQPQHF.

V usage is TRBV20-1 and J usage is TRBJ1-5; TCRdb's assignment of TRBD1 cannot be checked, as there is no DNA. Per germline, CDR1 DFQATT and CDR2 SNEGSKA (reference sequence). CDR3 length equals 15 residues. The CDR3 region is CSAARRWAPNQPQHF.

This rearrangement joins TRBV7-8 to TRBJ1-2; TCRdb's D call of TRBD1 is untestable without DNA. Looked up from germline, CDR1 is SGHVS and CDR2 is FQNEAQ. CDR3 length equals 19 residues. CDR3 amino acids: CASSSKRQGRPQIGYGYTF.

This chain uses TRBV7-2 with TRBJ1-5. The germline CDR1 and CDR2 sequences are SGHTA and FQGNSA. The CDR3 spans 15 residues. CDR3 loop: CASSWYRALNQPQHF.

V is TRBV10-3 and J is TRBJ1-6. The germline CDR1 and CDR2 sequences are ENHRY and SYGVKD. The CDR3 is 15 amino acids. CDR3 sequence: CAISERASYNSPLHF.

V usage is TRBV5-4 and J usage is TRBJ2-3; TCRdb's assignment of TRBD2 cannot be checked, as there is no DNA. The CDR3 is 16 residues long. Germline CDR1 and CDR2: SGHNT and YYREEE (reference sequence). Here the CDR3 reads CASSPRTSGGADTQYF.

J is TRBJ2-3 and V is TRBV5-1. The CDR3 totals 14 residues. CDR1 and CDR2 (germline): SGHRS, YFSETQ. The CDR3 sequence is CASSLGVSTDTQYF.

The chain carries TRBV5-5 and TRBJ2-1; TCRdb calls TRBD2, which cannot be checked without DNA. CDR3 length equals 14 residues. CDR1 and CDR2 from the germline V gene are SGHKS and YYEKEE (reference sequence). The CDR3 sequence is CASSASLAFNEQFF.

This chain uses TRBV10-3 with TRBJ1-2. The CDR3 extends over 14 amino acids. Looked up from germline, CDR1 is ENHRY and CDR2 is SYGVKD. CDR3 sequence: CAISEGQDFYGYTF.

V is TRBV19 and J is TRBJ2-3; TCRdb gives TRBD2 as the D gene, but with no DNA this cannot be confirmed. Germline lookup yields CDR1 LNHDA and CDR2 SQIVND (reference sequence). This CDR3 contains 16 residues. CDR3 in amino acids: CASSIIASGGTDTQYF.

V gene TRBV7-3 combines with J gene TRBJ1-1; TCRdb designates TRBD1, a call that cannot be tested without DNA. Per the germline V gene, CDR1 is SGHTA and CDR2 is FQGTGA. The length of the CDR3 is 15 residues. The CDR3 loop reads CASSAEGGLSTEAIF.

V and J are TRBV20-1 and TRBJ2-2. The germline V gene encodes CDR1 DFQATT and CDR2 SNEGSKA (reference sequence). This CDR3 contains 15 residues. The CDR3 reads CSALEPISNTGELFF.

The V and J genes are TRBV5-4 and TRBJ2-1; TCRdb reports TRBD2, a call that lacks DNA to check it against. There are 16 residues in the CDR3. Germline V CDR1 and CDR2: SGHNT, YYREEE (reference sequence). The CDR3 loop reads CASSPRTSGGRIEQFF. Complete variable domain (other parts from reference TRBV5-4 and TRBJ2-1): ETGVTQSPTHLIKTRGQQVTLRCSSQSGHNTVSWYQQALGQGPQFIFQYYREEENGRGNFPPRFSGLQFPNYSSELNVNALELDDSALYLCASSPRTSGGRIEQFFGPGTRLTVL.

The chain has TRBV7-6 and TRBJ1-1; with no DNA, the TCRdb D assignment of TRBD1 cannot be verified. CDR1 is SGHVS and CDR2 is FNYEAQ in the germline V gene. The CDR3 runs to 15 residues. The CDR3 loop is CASSLKRGIDTEAFF. The full variable domain, in which reference TRBV7-6 and TRBJ1-1 provide the parts outside the CDR3, is GAGVSQSPRYKVTKRGQDVALRCDPISGHVSLYWYRQALGQGPEFLTYFNYEAQQDKSGLPNDRFSAERPEGSISTLTIQRTEQRDSAMYRCASSLKRGIDTEAFFGQGTRLTVV.

The genes are TRBV20-1 and TRBJ1-2. The CDR3 is 18 amino acids. Germline CDR1 and CDR2: DFQATT and SNEGSKA (reference sequence). CDR3 residues: CSASLKFRDSGPIYGYTF.

The J gene is TRBJ2-1, the V gene TRBV5-6. CDR3 length: 14 amino acids. Germline V gene lookup returns CDR1 SGHDT and CDR2 YYEEEE. CDR3 protein: CASSLTGDTNEQFF.

The V gene is TRBV5-1, the J gene TRBJ1-5; the TCRdb D gene call, TRBD1, has no DNA to confirm it. The length of the CDR3 is 13 residues. CDR1 and CDR2 (germline): SGHRS, YFSETQ. The chain's CDR3 is CASSVQGDQPQHF.

This chain joins TRBV5-1 and TRBJ2-7; lacking DNA, the TRBD2 call made by TCRdb goes unchecked. The CDR3 spans 13 residues. CDR1 and CDR2 (germline): SGHRS, YFSETQ. CDR3 region: CASSFGGAYEQYF.

The J gene is TRBJ2-3, the V gene TRBV5-1; as DNA is missing, the TRBD2 call by TCRdb cannot be tested. This CDR3 has 17 residues. Germline CDR1 and CDR2: SGHRS and YFSETQ. The CDR3 region is CASSLPLAGGLTDTQYF.